A single sample gave rise to the 21 T cell receptor beta chains below, sequenced in a study of T cell repertoires in cytomegalovirus infection (dated by TCRdb to between 2018 and 2020). Which antigens these TCRs recognize remains unknown. The treatment or condition label corresponds to: in vitro stimulation with specific CMV peptide epitopes to enrich CMV-specific T cells. These reads were obtained on an Illumina HiSeq 1500. TCRdb applied fastp at Q25 and MiXCR to the public reads, then kept only in-frame beta chains. CDR3 protein duplicates are merged, each entry listing the most common genes and DNA. Present in this sample are some 800,000 distinct CDR3 sequences, about 33% of which were seen just once. 12% of the sample is taken by the ten largest. The sequencing used cultured CD8+ T cells from PBMCs, collected from culture after CMV antigen stimulation. The receptors stem from a human donor in good health (CMV status not recorded). Some clones in this sample may be carry-over from other donors' samples.

The rearrangement joins TRBV7-9 to TRBJ1-1; possibly TRBD1 for D (5 bases). Trimming left V 4 bases short and J 4 bases short, with 25 bases between. This CDR3 has 18 residues. Germline V CDR1 and CDR2: SEHNR, FQNEAQ (reference sequence). The CDR3 nucleotides read TGTGCCAGCAGCTCAGAACTCTCCAGGGACTTGCGGGGCACTGAAGCTTTCTTT. It yields the protein CASSSELSRDLRGTEAFF.

J is TRBJ2-5 and V is TRBV24-1; TRBD1 might be the D (5 bases). The CDR3 loop spans 13 amino acids. The germline V gene encodes CDR1 KGHDR and CDR2 SFDVKD. V gave up 4 bases and J gave up 3 bases, with 8 bases separating them. CDR3 DNA sequence: TGTGCCACCAGTGACGACAGCGAAGAGACCCAGTACTTC. This sequence encodes CATSDDSEETQYF.

This clonotype was observed a handful of times. V is TRBV12-3 or TRBV12-4 and J is TRBJ2-1; TRBD2 aligns across 10 bases. The V gene end was trimmed by 6 bases and the J gene end by 2 bases; junction bases not matched to a gene: 16. The CDR3 runs 19 residues. Here the CDR3 reads CASSFATSGLGPPYNEQFF. The CDR3 bases are TGTGCCAGCAGCTTTGCGACTAGCGGGCTTGGGCCGCCCTACAATGAGCAGTTCTTC.

This clonotype was observed at least ten times. This chain joins TRBV7-2 and TRBJ2-7; D not certain. CDR1 is SGHTA and CDR2 is FQGNSA in the germline V gene. V gave up 4 bases and J gave up 6 bases, with 13 bases separating them. The CDR3 totals 13 residues. CDR3 in amino acids: CASSSPGRVEQYF. The CDR3 DNA sequence: TGTGCCAGCAGCTCCCCAGGACGGGTCGAGCAGTACTTC. The whole variable domain, remainder taken from reference TRBV7-2 and TRBJ2-7, is GAGVSQSPSNKVTEKGKDVELRCDPISGHTALYWYRQSLGQGLEFLIYFQGNSAPDKSGLPSDRFSAERTGGSVSTLTIQRTQQEDSAVYLCASSSPGRVEQYFGPGTRLTVT.

The chain has TRBV7-6 and TRBJ1-5; D possibly corresponds to TRBD1 (5 bases). Germline V gives CDR1 SGHVS, CDR2 FNYEAQ. The CDR3 is 15 residues long. Trimming removed 2 bases from V and 4 bases from J, with 12 bases in between. CDR3 nucleotides: TGTGCCAGCAGCTTATCCAGGGAGGGTAATCAGCCCCAGCATTTT. Amino acid sequence: CASSLSREGNQPQHF.

The chain carries TRBV5-5 and TRBJ2-3; 10 nucleotides align to TRBD2. The CDR3 covers 15 residues. Losses at the gene ends were 0 bases for V and 5 bases for J; bases not matched to a gene: 3. The V gene's germline CDR1 is SGHKS and CDR2 YYEKEE (reference sequence). This CDR3 reads CASSLEAGGVDTQYF. The CDR3 region has the DNA TGTGCCAGCAGCTTGGAAGCGGGGGGGGTAGATACGCAGTATTTT.

The CDR3 spells CASSQDGLGGDYYNEQFF. CDR3 coding DNA: TGCGCCAGCAGCCAAGACGGCCTCGGGGGGGATTATTACAATGAGCAGTTCTTC. The chain employs TRBV4-3 and TRBJ2-1; 8 positions match TRBD2. The germline CDR1 and CDR2 sequences are LGHNA and YSLEER. The CDR3 totals 18 residues. V was pared by 0 bases and J by 4 bases, with 11 bases of the junction left unmatched.

In this sample, this clonotype turned up many times. The chain links TRBV7-8 to TRBJ2-7; D gene uncertain. The ends were cut back, 5 bases at V and 3 bases at J, with 8 bases in the middle. Germline CDR1 and CDR2: SGHVS and FQNEAQ. This CDR3 spans 12 amino acids. CDR3 region: CASSTRIYEQYV. The DNA of the CDR3 is TGTGCCAGCAGCACCCGGATCTACGAGCAGTACGTC.

To note about this clonotype: A much larger clone lies a single base off, so this may be a read error. V is TRBV6-8 and J is TRBJ2-1; no definite D call. The CDR3 covers 11 residues. Germline loops: CDR1 MNHGY, CDR2 SAAAGT. The CDR3 here is CVSSIRNEQFF. CDR3 nucleotides: TGTGTCAGCAGCATAAGGAATGAGCAGTTCTTC.

This clonotype has more than one count but fewer than ten. The rearrangement links TRBV27 to TRBJ2-7; perhaps D is TRBD1 or TRBD2 (5 bases each). Trimming took off 2 bases at V and 1 base at J, with 12 bases between the two ends. This CDR3 has 15 amino acids. The germline V gene has CDR1 MNHEY and CDR2 SMNVEV (reference sequence). Here the CDR3 reads CASSLRRTTSYEQYF. CDR3 bases: TGTGCCAGCAGTTTAAGGAGGACAACATCCTACGAGCAGTACTTC.

This clonotype occurred a few times. The chain links TRBV7-8 to TRBJ2-3; TRBD2 agrees at 8 bases. The V gene end was trimmed by 6 bases and the J gene end by 5 bases; junction bases not matched to a gene: 7. The CDR3 is 14 amino acids. CDR1 and CDR2 from the germline V gene are SGHVS and FQNEAQ. The chain's CDR3 is CASRMGLDIDTQYF. Written as DNA, the CDR3 is TGTGCCAGCAGAATGGGACTAGATATAGATACGCAGTATTTT.

This clonotype came up once. The rearrangement joins TRBV6-1 to TRBJ2-7; D not resolved. In germline, CDR1 is MNHNS, CDR2 SASEGT. V was cut by 10 bases and J by 3 bases, with 19 bases left in between. This CDR3 region has 14 residues. The CDR3 reads CAIRSEGWDYEQYV. In DNA, the CDR3 is TGTGCCATCCGGTCCGAAGGCTGGGACTACGAGCAGTACGTC.

This clonotype was observed many times. The J gene is TRBJ1-4, the V gene TRBV7-6; TRBD1 matches 7 bases. V shed 3 bases and J 6 bases; nucleotides not matched to a gene: 4. Germline V gene lookup returns CDR1 SGHVS and CDR2 FNYEAQ. The length of the CDR3 is 14 residues. In DNA, the CDR3 is TGTGCCAGCAGCTTGACAGGGATGGATGAAAAACTGTTTTTT. Its protein is CASSLTGMDEKLFF.

The chain recombines TRBV6-1 with TRBJ2-1; 9 bases fit TRBD2. Germline values: CDR1 MNHNS, CDR2 SASEGT. CDR3 size: 13 residues. V shed 6 bases, J shed 8 bases, and the junction held 5 bases outside the gene matches. The CDR3 sequence: CASSLAGWDEQFF. The CDR3 DNA follows: TGTGCCAGCAGCCTAGCGGGGTGGGATGAGCAGTTCTTC.

The chain combines TRBV5-4 with TRBJ2-2; TRBD2 matches 12 bases. From germline, CDR1 is SGHNT and CDR2 YYREEE (reference sequence). This CDR3 has 18 residues. Germline trimming cut 0 bases from V and 3 bases from J; bases unmatched to any gene: 6. DNA for the CDR3: TGTGCCAGCAGCTTGGAACTAGCGGGGGGCCCATACACCGGGGAGCTGTTTTTT. Translating gives CASSLELAGGPYTGELFF.

This chain connects TRBV6-8 to TRBJ2-7; 7 nucleotides line up with TRBD1. The CDR3 contains 13 residues. The V gene's germline CDR1 is MNHGY and CDR2 SAAAGT. After removal of 5 bases from V and 3 bases from J, the junction contained 4 bases not matched to a gene. The DNA for the CDR3 is TGTGCCAGCAGTGACTGGGACAGCTACGAGCAGTACTTC. Its translation: CASSDWDSYEQYF.

This chain connects TRBV6-1 to TRBJ1-1; D is perhaps TRBD1 (5 bases). CDR1 is MNHNS and CDR2 is SASEGT in the germline V gene. V was cut by 2 bases and J by 0 bases, with 10 bases left in between. The CDR3 sequence is 15 residues long. The CDR3 sequence: CASSELGRMNTEAFF. In nucleotides, the CDR3 is TGTGCCAGCAGTGAATTGGGACGGATGAACACTGAAGCTTTCTTT.

Worth noting for this clonotype: Since a much larger clone is just one base distant, this may be a read error. The chain employs TRBV7-6 and TRBJ2-2, with a tentative D call TRBD2 (6 bases). This CDR3 has 12 amino acids. CDR1 is SGHVS, CDR2 FNYEAQ, per germline. The CDR3 DNA reads as TGTGCCGGCAGCTTAGCGGTCGGGGAGCTGTTTTTT. Its protein is CAGSLAVGELFF.

The chain carries TRBV6-2 or TRBV6-3 and TRBJ1-5; perhaps TRBD1 as D (6 bases). Germline loops: CDR1 MNHEY, CDR2 SVGEGT. CDR3 length: 16 residues. With 2 bases removed from V and 2 bases from J, the gap between germline ends came to 13 bases. CDR3 sequence reads: CASSYEAGEGNQPQHF. The CDR3 DNA follows: TGTGCCAGCAGTTACGAGGCAGGGGAGGGCAATCAGCCCCAGCATTTT.

Note on this clonotype: With a much larger clone just one base away, this may be a read error. The chain employs TRBV27 and TRBJ1-5; D perhaps matches TRBD1 (5 bases). Trimming removed 6 bases from V and 2 bases from J, with 14 bases in between. The CDR3 is made up of 15 amino acids. Per germline, CDR1 MNHEY and CDR2 SMNVEV (reference sequence). CDR3 nucleotides: TGTGCCAGCAGCCCAGGGAGCGCCGGCAATCAGCCCCAGCATTTT. Amino acids: CASSPGSAGNQPQHF.

This clonotype occurred a few times. The V and J genes are TRBV7-9 and TRBJ2-3, with a weak D call TRBD1 (6 bases). The germline V and J ends were trimmed by 4 bases and 5 bases, with 19 bases remaining between them. The CDR3 loop spans 16 amino acids. The germline CDR1 and CDR2 sequences are SEHNR and FQNEAQ (reference sequence). The CDR3 spells CASSSPGVPPRDTQYF. The CDR3 bases are TGTGCCAGCAGCTCTCCAGGGGTTCCTCCACGAGATACGCAGTATTTT.